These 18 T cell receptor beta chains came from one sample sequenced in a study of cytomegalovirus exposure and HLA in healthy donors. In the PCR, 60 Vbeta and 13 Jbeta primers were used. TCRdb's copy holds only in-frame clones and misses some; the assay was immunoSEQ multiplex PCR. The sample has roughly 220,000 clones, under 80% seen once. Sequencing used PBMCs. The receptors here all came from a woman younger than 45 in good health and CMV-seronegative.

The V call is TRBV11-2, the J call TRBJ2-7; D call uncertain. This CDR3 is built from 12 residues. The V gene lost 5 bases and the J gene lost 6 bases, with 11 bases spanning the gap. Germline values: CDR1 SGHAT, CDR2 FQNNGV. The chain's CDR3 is CASSKSWAEQYF. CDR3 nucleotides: TGTGCCAGCAGCAAATCCTGGGCCGAGCAGTACTTC.

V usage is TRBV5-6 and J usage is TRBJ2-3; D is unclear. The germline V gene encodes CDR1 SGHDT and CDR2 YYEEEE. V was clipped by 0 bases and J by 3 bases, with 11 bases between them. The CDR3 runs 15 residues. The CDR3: CASSLAGLRTDTQYF. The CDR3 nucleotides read TGTGCCAGCAGCTTGGCAGGCCTAAGGACAGATACGCAGTATTTT.

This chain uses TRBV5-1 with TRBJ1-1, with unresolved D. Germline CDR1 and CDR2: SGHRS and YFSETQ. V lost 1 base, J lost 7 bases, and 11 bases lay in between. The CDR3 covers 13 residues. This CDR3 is CASSLSGVNEAFF. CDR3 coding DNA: TGCGCCAGCAGCTTGAGCGGGGTAAATGAAGCTTTCTTT.

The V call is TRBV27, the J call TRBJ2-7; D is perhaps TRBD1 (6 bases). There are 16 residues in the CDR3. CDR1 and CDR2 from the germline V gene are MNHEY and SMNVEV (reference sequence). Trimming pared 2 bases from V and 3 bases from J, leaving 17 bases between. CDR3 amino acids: CASSLAPPTGYYEQYF. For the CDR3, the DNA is TGTGCCAGCAGTTTAGCCCCCCCTACAGGGTACTACGAGCAGTACTTC.

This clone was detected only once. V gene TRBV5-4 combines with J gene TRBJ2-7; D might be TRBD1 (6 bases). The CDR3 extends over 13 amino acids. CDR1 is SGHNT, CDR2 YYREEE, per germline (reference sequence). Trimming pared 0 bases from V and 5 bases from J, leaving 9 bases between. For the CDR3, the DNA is TGTGCCAGCAGCTTGGTACAGGGAAACGAGCAGTACTTC. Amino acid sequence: CASSLVQGNEQYF.

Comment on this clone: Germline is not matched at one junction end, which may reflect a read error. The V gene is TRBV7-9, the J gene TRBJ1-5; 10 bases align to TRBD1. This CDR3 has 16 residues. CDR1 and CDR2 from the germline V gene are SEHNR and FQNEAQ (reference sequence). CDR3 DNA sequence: TGTTCCAGCACCAAAGGAGGGACAGGGGAGGATCAGCCCCAGCATTTT. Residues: CSSTKGGTGEDQPQHF.

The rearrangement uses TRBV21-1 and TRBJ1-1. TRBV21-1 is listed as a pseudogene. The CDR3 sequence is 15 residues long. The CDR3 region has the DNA TGTGCCAGCAGCAAAAGAAAGGGAGAGGGCACTGAAGCTTTCTTT. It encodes CASSKRKGEGTEAFF.

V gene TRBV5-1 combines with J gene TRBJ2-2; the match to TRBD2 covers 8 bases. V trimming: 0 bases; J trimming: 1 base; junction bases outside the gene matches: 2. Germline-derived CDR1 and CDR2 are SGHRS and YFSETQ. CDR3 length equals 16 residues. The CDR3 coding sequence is TGCGCCAGCAGCTTGGAAAGCGGGGGGAACACCGGGGAGCTGTTTTTT. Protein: CASSLESGGNTGELFF.

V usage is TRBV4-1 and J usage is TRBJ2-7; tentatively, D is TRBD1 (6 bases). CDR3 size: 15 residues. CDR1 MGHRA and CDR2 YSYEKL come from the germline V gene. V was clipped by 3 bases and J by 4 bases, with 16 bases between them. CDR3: CASSHPTDRKYEQYF. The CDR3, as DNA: TGCGCCAGCAGCCACCCCACCGACAGGAAATACGAGCAGTACTTC.

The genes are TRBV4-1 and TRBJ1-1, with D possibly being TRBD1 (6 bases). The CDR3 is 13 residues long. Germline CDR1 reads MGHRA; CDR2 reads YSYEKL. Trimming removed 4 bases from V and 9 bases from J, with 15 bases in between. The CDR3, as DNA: TGCGCCAGCAGCCTAGGGGGGGAGCCGAAAGCTTTCTTT. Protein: CASSLGGEPKAFF.

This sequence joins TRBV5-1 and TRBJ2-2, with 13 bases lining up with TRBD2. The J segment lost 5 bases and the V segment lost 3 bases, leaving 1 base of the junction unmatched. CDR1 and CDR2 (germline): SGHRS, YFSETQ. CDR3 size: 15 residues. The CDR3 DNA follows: TGCGCCAGCAGCTGGGGACTAGCGGGGACCGGGGAGCTGTTTTTT. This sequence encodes CASSWGLAGTGELFF. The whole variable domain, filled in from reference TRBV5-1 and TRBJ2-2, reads KAGVTQTPRYLIKTRGQQVTLSCSPISGHRSVSWYQQTPGQGLQFLFEYFSETQRNKGNFPGRFSGRQFSNSRSEMNVSTLELGDSALYLCASSWGLAGTGELFFGEGSRLTVL.

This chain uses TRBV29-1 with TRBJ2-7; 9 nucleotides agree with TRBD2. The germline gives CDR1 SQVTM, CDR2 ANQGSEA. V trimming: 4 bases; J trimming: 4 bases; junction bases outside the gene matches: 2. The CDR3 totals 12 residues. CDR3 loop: CSVAAGGYEQYF. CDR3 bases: TGCAGCGTTGCAGCGGGGGGATACGAGCAGTACTTC.

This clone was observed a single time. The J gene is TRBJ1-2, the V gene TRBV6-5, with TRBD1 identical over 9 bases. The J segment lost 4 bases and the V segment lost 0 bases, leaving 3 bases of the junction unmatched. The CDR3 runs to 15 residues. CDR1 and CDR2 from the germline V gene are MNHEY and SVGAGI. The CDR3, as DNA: TGTGCCAGCAGTTACTCTCCGACAGGGGGCTATGGCTACACCTTC. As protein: CASSYSPTGGYGYTF.

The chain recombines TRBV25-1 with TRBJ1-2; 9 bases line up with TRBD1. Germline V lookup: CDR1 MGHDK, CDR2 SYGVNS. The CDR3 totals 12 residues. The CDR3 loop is CASSRGQGSYTF. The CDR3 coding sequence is TGTGCTAGCTCTCGAGGACAGGGGAGCTACACCTTC.

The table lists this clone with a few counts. CDR3 protein: CASSWDRGDTEAFF. CDR3 DNA: TGCGCCAGCAGCTGGGACAGGGGGGATACTGAAGCTTTCTTT. J is TRBJ1-1 and V is TRBV5-1; 11 bases agree with TRBD1. This CDR3 comprises 14 residues. The germline V gene has CDR1 SGHRS and CDR2 YFSETQ. V shed 3 bases and J 5 bases; nucleotides not matched to a gene: 3.

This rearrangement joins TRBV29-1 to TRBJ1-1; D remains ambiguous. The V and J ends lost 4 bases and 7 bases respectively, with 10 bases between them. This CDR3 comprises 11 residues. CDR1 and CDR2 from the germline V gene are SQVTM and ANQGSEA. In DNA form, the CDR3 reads TGCAGCGTTGGGAGCTTAGATGAAGCTTTCTTT. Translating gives CSVGSLDEAFF.

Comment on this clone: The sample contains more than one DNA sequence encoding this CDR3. CDR3 in DNA: TGTGCCAGCAGTCAAGGACTAGCGGGAGGCTACAATGAGCAGTTCTTC. This gives the protein CASSQGLAGGYNEQFF. The chain combines TRBV5-4 with TRBJ2-1, with 14 bases fitting TRBD2. The CDR3 totals 16 residues. CDR1 and CDR2 (germline): SGHNT, YYREEE (reference sequence). The ends lost 5 bases at V and 3 bases at J; junction bases unmatched: 4.

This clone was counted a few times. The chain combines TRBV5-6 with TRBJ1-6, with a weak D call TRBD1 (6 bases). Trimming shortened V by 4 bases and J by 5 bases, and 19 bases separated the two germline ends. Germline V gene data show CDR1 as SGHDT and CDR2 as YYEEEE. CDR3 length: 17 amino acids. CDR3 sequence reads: CASSLGGALGNNSPLHF. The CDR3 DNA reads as TGTGCCAGCAGCCTCGGGGGGGCTCTTGGAAATAATTCACCCCTCCACTTT.